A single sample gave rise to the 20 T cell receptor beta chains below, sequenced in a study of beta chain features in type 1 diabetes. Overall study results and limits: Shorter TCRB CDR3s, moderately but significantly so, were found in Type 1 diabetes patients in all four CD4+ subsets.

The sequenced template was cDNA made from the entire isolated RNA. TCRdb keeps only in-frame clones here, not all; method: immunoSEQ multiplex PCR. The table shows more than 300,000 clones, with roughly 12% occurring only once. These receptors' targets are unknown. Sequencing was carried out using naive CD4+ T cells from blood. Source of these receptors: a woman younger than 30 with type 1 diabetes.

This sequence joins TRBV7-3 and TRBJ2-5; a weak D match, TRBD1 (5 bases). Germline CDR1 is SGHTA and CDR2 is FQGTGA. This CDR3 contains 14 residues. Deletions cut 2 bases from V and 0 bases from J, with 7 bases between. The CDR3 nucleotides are TGTGCCAGCAGCTTATCGACAGACCAAGAGACCCAGTACTTC. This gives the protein CASSLSTDQETQYF.

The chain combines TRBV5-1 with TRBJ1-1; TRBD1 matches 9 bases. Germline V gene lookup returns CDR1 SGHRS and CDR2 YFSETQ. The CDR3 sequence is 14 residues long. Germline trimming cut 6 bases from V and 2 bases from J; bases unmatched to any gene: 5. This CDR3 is CASTDRGGNTEAFF. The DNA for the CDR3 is TGCGCCAGCACCGACAGGGGGGGAAACACTGAAGCTTTCTTT.

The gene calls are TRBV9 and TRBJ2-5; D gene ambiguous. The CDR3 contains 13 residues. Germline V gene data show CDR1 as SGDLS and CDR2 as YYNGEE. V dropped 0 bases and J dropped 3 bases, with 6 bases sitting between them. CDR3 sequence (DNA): TGTGCCAGCAGCGTAGACTACGAAGAGACCCAGTACTTC. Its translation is CASSVDYEETQYF.

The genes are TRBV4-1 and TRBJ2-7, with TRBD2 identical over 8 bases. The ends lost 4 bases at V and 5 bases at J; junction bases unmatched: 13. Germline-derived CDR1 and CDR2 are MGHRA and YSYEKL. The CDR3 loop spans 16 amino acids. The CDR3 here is CASSPTAGVLANEQYF. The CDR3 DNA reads TGCGCCAGCAGCCCGACAGCGGGAGTCTTAGCTAACGAGCAGTACTTC.

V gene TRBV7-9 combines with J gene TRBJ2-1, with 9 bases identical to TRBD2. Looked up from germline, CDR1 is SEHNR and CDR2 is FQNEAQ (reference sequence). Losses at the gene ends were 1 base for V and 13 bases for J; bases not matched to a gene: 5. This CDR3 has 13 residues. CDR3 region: CASSLVQREVQFF. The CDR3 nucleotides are TGTGCCAGCAGCTTAGTTCAGCGGGAGGTTCAGTTCTTC.

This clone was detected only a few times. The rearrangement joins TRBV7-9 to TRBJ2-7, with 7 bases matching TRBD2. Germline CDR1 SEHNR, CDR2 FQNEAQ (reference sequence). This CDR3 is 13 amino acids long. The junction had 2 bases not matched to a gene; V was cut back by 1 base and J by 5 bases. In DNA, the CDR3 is TGTGCCAGCAGCTTAGTAGCGGGTCACGAGCAGTACTTC. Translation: CASSLVAGHEQYF.

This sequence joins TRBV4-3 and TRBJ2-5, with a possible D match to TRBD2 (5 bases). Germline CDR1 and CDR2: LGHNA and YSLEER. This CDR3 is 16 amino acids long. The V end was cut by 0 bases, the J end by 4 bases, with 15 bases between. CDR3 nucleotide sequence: TGCGCCAGCAGCCAAGATTTTTTCCCCGAGGGAGAGACCCAGTACTTC. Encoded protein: CASSQDFFPEGETQYF.

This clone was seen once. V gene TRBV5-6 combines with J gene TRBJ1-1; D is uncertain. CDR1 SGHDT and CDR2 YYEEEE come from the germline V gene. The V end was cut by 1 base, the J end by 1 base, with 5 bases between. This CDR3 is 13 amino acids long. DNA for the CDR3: TGTGCCAGCAGCTTGTCTCGGAACACTGAAGCTTTCTTT. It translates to CASSLSRNTEAFF. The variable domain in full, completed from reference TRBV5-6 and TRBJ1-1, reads DAGVTQSPTHLIKTRGQQVTLRCSPKSGHDTVSWYQQALGQGPQFIFQYYEEEERQRGNFPDRFSGHQFPNYSSELNVNALLLGDSALYLCASSLSRNTEAFFGQGTRLTVV.

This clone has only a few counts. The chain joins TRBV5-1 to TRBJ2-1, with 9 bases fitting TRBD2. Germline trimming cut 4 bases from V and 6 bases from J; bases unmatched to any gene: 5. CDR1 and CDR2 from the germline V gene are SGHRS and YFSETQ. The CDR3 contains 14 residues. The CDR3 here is CASSGRTSANEQFF. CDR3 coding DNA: TGCGCCAGCAGCGGGAGGACTAGCGCCAATGAGCAGTTCTTC.

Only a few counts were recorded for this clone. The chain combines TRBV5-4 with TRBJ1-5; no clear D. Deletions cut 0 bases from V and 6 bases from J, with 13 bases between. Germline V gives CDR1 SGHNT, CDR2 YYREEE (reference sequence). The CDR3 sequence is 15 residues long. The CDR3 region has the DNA TGTGCCAGCAGCTTGGTGGGCCGGTCCGGTCAGCCCCAGCATTTT. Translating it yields CASSLVGRSGQPQHF.

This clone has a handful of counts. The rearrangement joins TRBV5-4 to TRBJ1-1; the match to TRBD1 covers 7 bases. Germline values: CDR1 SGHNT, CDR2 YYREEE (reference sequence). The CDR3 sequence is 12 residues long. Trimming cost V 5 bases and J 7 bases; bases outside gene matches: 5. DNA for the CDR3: TGTGCCAGCAGACAGGGACAGAGTGAAGCTTTCTTT. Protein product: CASRQGQSEAFF. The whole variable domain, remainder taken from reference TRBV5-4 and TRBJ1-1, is ETGVTQSPTHLIKTRGQQVTLRCSSQSGHNTVSWYQQALGQGPQFIFQYYREEENGRGNFPPRFSGLQFPNYSSELNVNALELDDSALYLCASRQGQSEAFFGQGTRLTVV.

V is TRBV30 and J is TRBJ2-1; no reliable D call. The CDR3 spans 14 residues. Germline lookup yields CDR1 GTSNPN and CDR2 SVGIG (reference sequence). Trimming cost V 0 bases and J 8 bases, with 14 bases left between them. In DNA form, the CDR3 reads TGTGCCTGGAGTGTCGACAACTCCCACGATGAGCAGTTCTTC. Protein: CAWSVDNSHDEQFF. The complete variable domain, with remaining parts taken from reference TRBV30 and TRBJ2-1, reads SQTIHQWPATLVQPVGSPLSLECTVEGTSNPNLYWYRQAAGRGLQLLFYSVGIGQISSEVPQNLSASRPQDRQFILSSKKLLLSDSGFYLCAWSVDNSHDEQFFGPGTRLTVL.

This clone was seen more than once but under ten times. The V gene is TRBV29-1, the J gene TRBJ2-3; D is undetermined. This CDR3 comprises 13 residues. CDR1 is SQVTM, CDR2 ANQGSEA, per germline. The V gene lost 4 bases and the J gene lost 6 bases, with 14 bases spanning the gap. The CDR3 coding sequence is TGCAGCGTTGGGGCCATGAGTTGGGATACGCAGTATTTT. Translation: CSVGAMSWDTQYF.

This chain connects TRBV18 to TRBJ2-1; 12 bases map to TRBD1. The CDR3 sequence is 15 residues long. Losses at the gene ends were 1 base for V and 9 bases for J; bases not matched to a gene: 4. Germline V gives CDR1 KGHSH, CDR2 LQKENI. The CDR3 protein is CASSPRGQGASEQFF. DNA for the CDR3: TGTGCCAGCTCACCACGGGGACAGGGGGCTAGTGAGCAGTTCTTC. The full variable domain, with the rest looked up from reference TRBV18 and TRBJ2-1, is NAGVMQNPRHLVRRRGQEARLRCSPMKGHSHVYWYRQLPEEGLKFMVYLQKENIIDESGMPKERFSAEFPKEGPSILRIQQVVRGDSAAYFCASSPRGQGASEQFFGPGTRLTVL.

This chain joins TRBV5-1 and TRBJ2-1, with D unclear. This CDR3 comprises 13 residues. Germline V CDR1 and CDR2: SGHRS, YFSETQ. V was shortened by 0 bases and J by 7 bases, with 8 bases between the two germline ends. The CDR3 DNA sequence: TGCGCCAGCAGCTTGGGGCAGGCTAATGAGCAGTTCTTC. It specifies CASSLGQANEQFF.

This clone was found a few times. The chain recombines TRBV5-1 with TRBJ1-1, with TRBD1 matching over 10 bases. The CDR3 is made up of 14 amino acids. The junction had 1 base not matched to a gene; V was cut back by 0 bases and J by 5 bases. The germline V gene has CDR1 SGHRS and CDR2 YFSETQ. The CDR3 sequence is CASSLGQGATEAFF. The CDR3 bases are TGCGCCAGCAGCTTGGGACAGGGGGCGACTGAAGCTTTCTTT.

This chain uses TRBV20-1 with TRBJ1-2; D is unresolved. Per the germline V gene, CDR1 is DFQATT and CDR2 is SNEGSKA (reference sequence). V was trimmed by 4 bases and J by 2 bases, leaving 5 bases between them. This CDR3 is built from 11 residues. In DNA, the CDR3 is TGCAGTGCTAAGGAGAACTATGGCTACACCTTC. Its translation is CSAKENYGYTF.

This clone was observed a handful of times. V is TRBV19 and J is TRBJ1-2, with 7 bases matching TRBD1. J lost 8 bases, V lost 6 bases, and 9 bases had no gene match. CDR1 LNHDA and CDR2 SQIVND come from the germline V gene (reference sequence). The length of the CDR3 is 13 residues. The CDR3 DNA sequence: TGTGCCAGTAGCGACAGGGTACTTGTGGGCTACACCTTC. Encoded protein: CASSDRVLVGYTF.

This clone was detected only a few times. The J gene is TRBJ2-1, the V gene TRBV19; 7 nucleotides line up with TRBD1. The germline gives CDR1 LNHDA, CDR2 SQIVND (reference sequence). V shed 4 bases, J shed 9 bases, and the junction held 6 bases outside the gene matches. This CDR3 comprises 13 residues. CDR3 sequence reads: CASSKTGASEQFF. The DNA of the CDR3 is TGTGCCAGTAGTAAAACAGGGGCTAGTGAGCAGTTCTTC.

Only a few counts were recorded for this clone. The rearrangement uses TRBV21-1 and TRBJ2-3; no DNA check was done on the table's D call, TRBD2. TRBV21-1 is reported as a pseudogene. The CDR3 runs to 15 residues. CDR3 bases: TGTGCCAGCAGCAAGCGGAAAAGGGAGGCAGATACGCAGTATTTT. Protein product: CASSKRKREADTQYF.